This T cell receptor beta chain was observed in a study of Graves' ophthalmopathy and Graves' hyperthyroidism. V was pared by 6 bases and J by 7 bases, with 6 bases of the junction left unmatched. The germline gives CDR1 SNHLY, CDR2 FYNNEI. This CDR3 comprises 13 residues. Amplified material comprised TCR beta CDR3 regions derived from RNA transcripts. HTBI primers were employed in first-round RT-PCR, then a second-round multiplex PCR followed. TCRdb re-derived calls from the multiplex PCR reads in MiXCR, one entry per CDR3 protein. The sample lists a few hundred thousand distinct CDR3 sequences, roughly 21% occurring once. Findings of the study overall: Blood shared most expanded thyroid clonotypes above 0.001 frequency. From stable hyperthyroidism, ophthalmopathy was separated by a 13-signature model with 85% to 90% sensitivity and less than 82% specificity.

This clonotype was picked up many times. The antigen is unknown. This rearrangement joins TRBV2 to TRBJ2-5; 9 bases agree with TRBD1. The sequenced sample consisted of peripheral blood. The sequence was collected from a young woman with stable Graves' hyperthyroidism. This CDR3 reads CASSRQGVGTQYF. In nucleotides, the CDR3 is TGTGCCAGCAGCAGACAGGGGGTAGGGACCCAGTACTTC.